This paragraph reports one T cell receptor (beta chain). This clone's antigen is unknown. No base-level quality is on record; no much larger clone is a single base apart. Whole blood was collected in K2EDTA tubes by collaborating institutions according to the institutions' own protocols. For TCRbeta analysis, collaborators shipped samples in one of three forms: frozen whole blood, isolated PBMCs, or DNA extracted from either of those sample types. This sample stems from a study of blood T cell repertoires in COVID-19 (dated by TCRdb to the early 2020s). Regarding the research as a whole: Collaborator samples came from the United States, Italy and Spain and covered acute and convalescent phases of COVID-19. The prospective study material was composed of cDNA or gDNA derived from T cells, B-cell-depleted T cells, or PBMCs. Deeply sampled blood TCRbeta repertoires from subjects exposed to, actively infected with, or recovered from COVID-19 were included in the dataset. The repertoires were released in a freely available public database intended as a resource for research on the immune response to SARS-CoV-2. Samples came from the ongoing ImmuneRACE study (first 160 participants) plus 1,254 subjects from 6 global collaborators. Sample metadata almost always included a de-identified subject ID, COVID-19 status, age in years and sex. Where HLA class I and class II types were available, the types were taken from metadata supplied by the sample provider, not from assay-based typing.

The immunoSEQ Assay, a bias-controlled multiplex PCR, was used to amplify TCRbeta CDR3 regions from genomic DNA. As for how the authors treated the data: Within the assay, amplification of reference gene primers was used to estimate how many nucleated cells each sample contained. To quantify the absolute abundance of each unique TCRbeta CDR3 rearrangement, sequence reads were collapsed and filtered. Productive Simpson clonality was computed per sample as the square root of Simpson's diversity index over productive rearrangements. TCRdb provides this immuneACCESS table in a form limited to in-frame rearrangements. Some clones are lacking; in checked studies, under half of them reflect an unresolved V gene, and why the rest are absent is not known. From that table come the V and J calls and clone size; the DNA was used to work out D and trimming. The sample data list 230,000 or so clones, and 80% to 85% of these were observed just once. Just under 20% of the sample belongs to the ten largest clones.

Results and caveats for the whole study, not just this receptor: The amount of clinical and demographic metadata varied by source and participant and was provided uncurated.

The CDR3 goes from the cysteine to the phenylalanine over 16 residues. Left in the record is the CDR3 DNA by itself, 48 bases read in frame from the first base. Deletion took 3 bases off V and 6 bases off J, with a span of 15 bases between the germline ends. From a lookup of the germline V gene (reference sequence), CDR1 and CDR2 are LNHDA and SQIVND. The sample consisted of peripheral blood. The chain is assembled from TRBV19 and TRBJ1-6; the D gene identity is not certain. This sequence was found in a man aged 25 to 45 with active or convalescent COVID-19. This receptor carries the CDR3 CASSMVAGRSNSPLHF. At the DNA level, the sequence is TGTGCCAGTAGTATGGTCGCGGGGAGAAGTAATTCACCCCTCCACTTT.